These T cell receptor beta chains were read from a single sample in a study of cytomegalovirus exposure and HLA in healthy donors. This table comes from immunoSEQ multiplex PCR, and its TCRdb copy is limited to in-frame clones, with some not included. The sample shows under 250,000 clones, approximately 80% of them seen only once. Sequenced input: PBMCs. The receptors here all came from a woman aged 60-70 years in good health and CMV-seropositive. Each CDR3 is given with its conserved first and last residue. A D gene is named only where the DNA matches it firmly. Clone size, where shown, is once, few, many, or a class for clones that have expanded.

NA | TRBJ2-3 | NA | TRBV5-1 | TGCGCCAGCAGCTTGGGGGCCGGGACTAGCACAGATACGCAGTATTTT | CASSLGAGTSTDTQYF
TRBD2 | TRBJ2-2 | NA | TRBV5-1 | TGCGCCAGCAGCTTTGGGACTACCAACACCGGGGAGCTGTTTTTT | CASSFGTTNTGELFF
NA | TRBJ1-1 | once | TRBV6-5 | TGTGCCAGCAACCAGGGGTCGAACACTGAAGCTTTCTTT | CASNQGSNTEAFF
TRBD1 | TRBJ2-2 | once | TRBV11-3 | TGTGCCAGCAGCCCTACTCCACGGACAGGGAACACCGGGGAGCTGTTTTTT | CASSPTPRTGNTGELFF
NA | TRBJ1-4 | NA | TRBV4-1 | TGCGCCAGCAGCCGACTAGCGGTATCGAATGAAAAACTGTTTTTT | CASSRLAVSNEKLFF
NA | TRBJ1-3 | NA | TRBV30 | TGTGCCTGGAGTCGGCTGGGGCCGAGAAACACCATATATTTT | CAWSRLGPRNTIYF
TRBD1 | TRBJ1-2 | NA | TRBV5-4 | TGTGCCAGCAGCTTCACCCGCTATGGACAGGGGCGCGGCTACACCTTC | CASSFTRYGQGRGYTF
NA | TRBJ2-1 | NA | TRBV27 | TGTGCCAGCAGTTTAGGAGGTAATGAGCAGTTCTTC | CASSLGGNEQFF
TRBD2 | TRBJ2-1 | NA | TRBV27 | TGTGCCAGCAGTTTCAAACTAGCGGGAGCTGGTAGGTACTACAATGAGCAGTTCTTC | CASSFKLAGAGRYYNEQFF
TRBD1 | TRBJ1-2 | NA | TRBV7-9 | TGTTCCAGCAGCCCTGACAGGGGTAACTATGGCTACACCTTC | CSSSPDRGNYGYTF
NA | TRBJ2-3 | NA | TRBV7-7 | TGTGCCAGCAGCCTCAGCGCGACAGATACGCAGTATTTT | CASSLSATDTQYF
NA | TRBJ2-7 | NA | TRBV2 | TGTGCCAGCAGTTCGGTTAGCGTAACCTACGAGCAGTACTTC | CASSSVSVTYEQYF
NA | TRBJ1-4 | NA | TRBV5-1 | TGCGCCAGCAGCTTTGGCAGGGGAAATGAAAAACTGTTTTTT | CASSFGRGNEKLFF
TRBD2 | TRBJ2-1 | few | TRBV6-6 | TGTGCCAGCAGACTAGCGGGAGGCTCCTACAATGAGCAGTTCTTC | CASRLAGGSYNEQFF
NA | TRBJ1-5 | NA | TRBV7-5 | TGTGCCAGAAGCTTAGTGGAGTTACTCAATCAGCCCCAGCATTTT | CARSLVELLNQPQHF
NA | TRBJ2-5 | NA | TRBV5-1 | TGCGCCAGCAGCTTCCTTAGGCTTTCACAGGAGACCCAGTACTTC | CASSFLRLSQETQYF
NA | TRBJ2-1 | NA | TRBV13 | TGTGCCAGCAGCTTAGTAGGGGTCTACAATGAGCAGTTCTTC | CASSLVGVYNEQFF
NA | TRBJ2-7 | NA | TRBV27 | TGTGCCAGCAGTTCCGGGTCTCGATCCTACGAGCAGTACTTC | CASSSGSRSYEQYF
NA | TRBJ1-2 | NA | TRBV28 | TGTGCCAGCAGTTTAGGGGCAGGGAACTATGGCTACACCTTC | CASSLGAGNYGYTF
NA | TRBJ2-5 | NA | TRBV5-1 | TGCGCCAGCAGCTTGGCCAACCCGACAGGGGAGGGAGAGACCCAGTACTTC | CASSLANPTGEGETQYF
TRBD2 | TRBJ2-7 | NA | TRBV30 | TGTGCCTGGAGTAGCGGGAGTGGGGAGCAGTACTTC | CAWSSGSGEQYF
NA | TRBJ2-7 | NA | TRBV7-6 | TGTGCCAGCAGCTTAGACAGGGCTGGGAACGAGCAGTACTTC | CASSLDRAGNEQYF
NA | TRBJ1-3 | NA | TRBV7-9 | TGTGCCAGCAGGCCTTCCCCTCTTGCAGGGGCTGGAAACACCATATATTTT | CASRPSPLAGAGNTIYF